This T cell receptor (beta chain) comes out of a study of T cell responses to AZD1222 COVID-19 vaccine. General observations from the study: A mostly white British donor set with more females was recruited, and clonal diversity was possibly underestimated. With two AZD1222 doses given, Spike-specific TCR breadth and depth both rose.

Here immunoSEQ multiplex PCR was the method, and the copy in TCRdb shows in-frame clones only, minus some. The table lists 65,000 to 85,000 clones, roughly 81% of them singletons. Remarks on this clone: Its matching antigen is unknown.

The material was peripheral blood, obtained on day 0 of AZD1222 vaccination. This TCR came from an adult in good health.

DNA for the CDR3: TGTGCCAGCAGTTACAGTCTCGGCAGTGGCGGCAATCAGCCCCAGCATTTT. It specifies CASSYSLGSGGNQPQHF. The chain has TRBV6-2 or TRBV6-3 and TRBJ1-5, with D uncertain. Germline-derived CDR1 and CDR2 are MNHEY and SVGEGT. The V gene lost 2 bases and the J gene lost 2 bases, with 16 bases spanning the gap. The CDR3 is 17 amino acids.